These 20 T cell receptor beta chains came from one sample sequenced in a study of T cells in Graves' hyperthyroidism and ophthalmopathy. There were TCR beta CDR3 regions amplified from RNA transcripts. During a first-round RT-PCR of the TCR CDR3, the HTBI primer set was used. Each CDR3 protein gets one entry after TCRdb re-called the multiplex PCR reads with MiXCR. This table holds roughly 580,000 distinct CDR3 sequences, 46% found once. Sequencing was performed on peripheral blood or thyroid tissue (not recorded which). All receptors derive from a woman aged 18-29 years with Graves' hyperthyroidism.

The chain's CDR3 is CASNQRRGANVLTF. The CDR3 nucleotides are TGTGCCAGCAATCAGCGCAGGGGGGCCAACGTCCTGACTTTC. The V call is TRBV2, the J call TRBJ2-6; D not resolved. The germline V and J ends were trimmed by 7 bases and 4 bases, with 11 bases remaining between them. Germline lookup yields CDR1 SNHLY and CDR2 FYNNEI. The CDR3 covers 14 residues.

The chain links TRBV5-1 to TRBJ2-5, with 7 positions matching TRBD1. Per germline, CDR1 SGHRS and CDR2 YFSETQ. V trimming: 2 bases; J trimming: 5 bases; junction bases outside the gene matches: 3. CDR3 length equals 13 residues. CDR3 amino acids: CASSFEGAETQYF. In nucleotides, the CDR3 is TGCGCCAGCAGCTTCGAGGGGGCTGAGACCCAGTACTTC.

This clonotype occurred a few times. The chain couples TRBV29-1 to TRBJ2-5; 10 positions match TRBD1. The germline V gene encodes CDR1 SQVTM and CDR2 ANQGSEA. V lost 3 bases to trimming and J lost 5 bases; unmatched junction nucleotides: 9. This CDR3 is built from 15 residues. In nucleotides, the CDR3 is TGCAGCGTTGATCCGGGACAGGGGCTTCATGAGACCCAGTACTTC. Amino acid sequence: CSVDPGQGLHETQYF.

This clonotype was observed a few times. This chain links TRBV7-4 with TRBJ2-7; no clear D gene. The CDR3 runs to 14 residues. Trimming pared 6 bases from V and 0 bases from J, leaving 12 bases between. Looked up from germline, CDR1 is SGHVT and CDR2 is SQSDAQ. In DNA, the CDR3 is TGTGCCAGCAGTCCACCGTTGTACTCCTACGAGCAGTACTTC. Translating it yields CASSPPLYSYEQYF.

This clonotype has only a few counts. The rearrangement links TRBV12-3 or TRBV12-4 to TRBJ1-2; the D is unclear. V was pared by 6 bases and J by 2 bases, with 16 bases between. The CDR3 contains 15 residues. CDR3 nucleotides: TGTGCCAGCAGCCCAAGCCCCACCAGGAACTATGGCTACACCTTC. Protein product: CASSPSPTRNYGYTF.

A few counts support this clonotype. The CDR3 reads CASSQVPRGSTNYGYTF. The CDR3 region has the DNA TGTGCCAGCAGCCAAGTACCTCGTGGTTCCACTAACTATGGCTACACCTTC. This rearrangement joins TRBV14 to TRBJ1-2; D gene ambiguous. The CDR3 runs to 17 residues. Germline V gives CDR1 SGHDN, CDR2 FVKESK. V gave up 1 base and J gave up 0 bases, with 15 bases separating them.

This chain joins TRBV19 and TRBJ2-7; D is undetermined. The CDR3 totals 15 residues. Trimming removed 6 bases from V and 0 bases from J, with 15 bases in between. CDR1 and CDR2 (germline): LNHDA, SQIVND (reference sequence). The CDR3 bases are TGTGCCAGTAGCACAACTGGAAGGAGCTCCTACGAGCAGTACTTC. It codes for CASSTTGRSSYEQYF.

J is TRBJ1-2 and V is TRBV5-1; D gene uncertain. The CDR3 runs 13 residues. V lost 4 bases and J 0 bases, leaving 7 bases between the germline ends. Germline CDR1 SGHRS, CDR2 YFSETQ. The CDR3 protein is CASSPSANYGYTF. The CDR3 DNA reads TGCGCCAGCAGCCCCAGCGCTAACTATGGCTACACCTTC.

The chain employs TRBV10-3 and TRBJ1-2; D possibly corresponds to TRBD1 (6 bases). The V end was cut by 10 bases, the J end by 8 bases, with 20 bases between. The CDR3 is 13 residues long. Germline CDR1 is ENHRY and CDR2 is SYGVKD. The CDR3: CASSPRGGRGYTF. The CDR3 DNA is TGTGCCAGCAGCCCTCGTGGGGGGCGAGGCTACACCTTC.

As concerns this clonotype: A much larger clone is a single base away; this may be a read error. The chain recombines TRBV24-1 with TRBJ1-5, with a weak D call TRBD1 (5 bases). The CDR3 has 15 amino acids. Germline values: CDR1 KGHDR, CDR2 SFDVKD. V lost 7 bases and J lost 3, with 15 bases in between. This chain's CDR3 is CATRDPGGDNQPQHF. The CDR3 bases are TGTGCCACCAGAGATCCGGGAGGGGACAATCAGCCCCAGCATTTT.

The genes are TRBV7-9 and TRBJ2-5; possibly TRBD1 for D (6 bases). The germline gives CDR1 SEHNR, CDR2 FQNEAQ (reference sequence). The CDR3 runs to 13 residues. V lost 4 bases to trimming and J lost 14 bases, with 20 bases between them. The CDR3 DNA follows: TGTGCCAGCAGCTCGGGACACCGAGAACCCACATACTTC. Protein product: CASSSGHREPTYF.

This clonotype was seen a handful of times. V is TRBV29-1 and J is TRBJ1-2; 9 bases align to TRBD1. Trimming took 5 bases from V and 4 from J; bases not matched to a gene: 14. This CDR3 contains 16 residues. Germline CDR1 reads SQVTM; CDR2 reads ANQGSEA. The CDR3 loop reads CSVPMKVGQGAYGYTF. The DNA of the CDR3 is TGCAGCGTTCCCATGAAGGTGGGACAGGGAGCCTATGGCTACACCTTC. The variable domain in full, with the rest retrieved from reference TRBV29-1 and TRBJ1-2, is SAVISQKPSRDICQRGTSLTIQCQVDSQVTMMFWYRQQPGQSLTLIATANQGSEATYESGFVIDKFPISRPNLTFSTLTVSNMSPEDSSIYLCSVPMKVGQGAYGYTFGSGTRLTVV.

The J gene is TRBJ1-2, the V gene TRBV25-1; TRBD1 agrees at 9 bases. V dropped 5 bases and J dropped 6; count of bases not matched to a gene: 7. CDR3 length: 14 residues. Germline CDR1 reads MGHDK; CDR2 reads SYGVNS. The chain's CDR3 is CASSYDRGDHGYTF. Written as DNA, the CDR3 is TGTGCCAGCAGTTACGACAGGGGGGACCATGGCTACACCTTC.

The J gene is TRBJ2-2, the V gene TRBV2, with 7 bases fitting TRBD1. This CDR3 has 16 amino acids. Germline loops: CDR1 SNHLY, CDR2 FYNNEI. Losses at the gene ends were 4 bases for V and 8 bases for J; bases not matched to a gene: 13. The CDR3 protein is CASSATGYQSSGELFF. As DNA, the CDR3 is TGTGCCAGCAGTGCGACAGGGTATCAATCATCTGGGGAGCTGTTTTTT.

Of note for this clonotype: A clone one base away is much larger, so this may be a read error. This sequence joins TRBV20-1 and TRBJ1-5; maybe TRBD1 (6 bases). The V end lost 6 bases, the J end lost 3 bases, and 12 bases lay between the germline ends. Germline lookup yields CDR1 DFQATT and CDR2 SNEGSKA (reference sequence). The CDR3 spans 13 residues. The CDR3 bases are TGCAGTGCAGGAGGACAGTTCAATCAGCCCCAGCATTTT. Translating it yields CSAGGQFNQPQHF.

V and J are TRBV11-1 and TRBJ2-4; TRBD1 might be the D (6 bases). The CDR3 has 16 amino acids. Germline V lookup: CDR1 SGHAT, CDR2 FQDESV (reference sequence). Trimming left V 0 bases short and J 0 bases short, with 9 bases between. CDR3 in amino acids: CASSLAGHSAKNIQYF. The CDR3 DNA is TGTGCCAGCAGCTTAGCGGGACACTCAGCCAAAAACATTCAGTACTTC.

The CDR3 bases are TGTGCCAGCTTGATGGACACTCTCTCTCATGGCTACACCTTC. Translating gives CASLMDTLSHGYTF. The rearrangement joins TRBV19 to TRBJ1-2; the D gene is possibly TRBD1 (5 bases). V dropped 9 bases and J dropped 6 bases, with 20 bases sitting between them. Germline V gene lookup returns CDR1 LNHDA and CDR2 SQIVND (reference sequence). The CDR3 extends over 14 amino acids.

The chain recombines TRBV25-1 with TRBJ1-4; 7 bases are a match to TRBD1. Looked up from germline, CDR1 is MGHDK and CDR2 is SYGVNS. With V trimmed by 6 bases and J by 3 bases, 10 bases remained unmatched. The CDR3 contains 16 residues. The chain's CDR3 is CASRPGQLTANEKLFF. CDR3 in DNA: TGTGCCAGCAGACCGGGACAGTTAACAGCTAATGAAAAACTGTTTTTT.

This clonotype was observed at least ten times. The CDR3 bases are TGTGCCAGCAGCCAAGTGAACACCGGGGAGCTGTTTTTT. Translation: CASSQVNTGELFF. The chain uses TRBV14 and TRBJ2-2; D unclear. Germline assignment: CDR1 SGHDN and CDR2 FVKESK. The CDR3 is made up of 13 amino acids. V was cut by 1 base and J by 1 base, with 1 base left in between.

This clonotype was counted many times. The rearrangement uses TRBV20-1 and TRBJ1-5; D gene ambiguous. This CDR3 comprises 14 residues. Germline V gene data show CDR1 as DFQATT and CDR2 as SNEGSKA (reference sequence). Trimming pared 3 bases from V and 5 bases from J, leaving 14 bases between. CDR3 in DNA: TGCAGTGCTAGCCCGTTGACCGCAGATCAGCCCCAGCATTTT. It is translated as CSASPLTADQPQHF.